The clone carrying this T cell receptor (beta chain) appeared a few times. Its antigen remains unidentified. This sample is part of a study of CD8 T cells in ankylosing spondylitis. MiXCR, applied by TCRdb to the 5' RACE reads, yields one record per CDR3 protein. The sample yields about 450,000 distinct CDR3 sequences, 20% to 30% seen once. V trimming: 4 bases; J trimming: 3 bases; junction bases outside the gene matches: 11. The CDR3 is made up of 17 amino acids. Study-wide findings and caveats: Blood from ankylosing spondylitis patients appeared to carry a characteristic roughly 8-variant TCR beta motif.

This chain links TRBV5-7 with TRBJ1-5, with 9 nucleotides matching TRBD1. TRBV5-7 carries the ORF label, with uncertain function. This receptor was taken from a male donor with ankylosing spondylitis. Sequencing used blood, either unsorted or a sorted T cell fraction (not recorded which). CDR3 sequence reads: CASSPGTGRSHNQPQHF. The CDR3 DNA reads TGTGCCAGCAGCCCTGGGACAGGGAGATCTCACAATCAGCCCCAGCATTTT.